The present TCR beta chain was sequenced within a study of blood T cell repertoires in COVID-19. Study details: From the United States, Italy and Spain came samples of acute and convalescent COVID-19. PBMCs, B-cell-depleted T cells, or T cells provided the cDNA or gDNA that made up the material.

Germline V gene lookup returns CDR1 MDHEN and CDR2 SYDVKM. The CDR3 is 14 amino acids. Trimming left V 6 bases short and J 9 bases short, with 19 bases between. Sequenced by immunoSEQ multiplex PCR; TCRdb stores in-frame clones only, minus some. The sample records 300,000 or so clones, approximately 86% being singletons. This clone turned up a few times. This chain connects TRBV28 to TRBJ2-3; D is perhaps TRBD1 (7 bases). The clonotype comes from a man between 65 and 79 years old with acute or convalescent COVID-19. Sequencing was carried out using peripheral blood. The CDR3 reads CASSPPARGETQYF. CDR3 sequence (DNA): TGTGCCAGCAGCCCTCCGGCCAGGGGGGAAACGCAGTATTTT.